The 24 T cell receptor beta chains below all came from one sample that was sequenced in a study of OX40 agonist ivuxolimab in advanced cancers. Library construction relied on the immunoSEQ multiplex PCR assay. As stored in TCRdb, this immuneACCESS dataset retains in-frame rearrangements with V and J assigned. A fraction of the clones does not appear; measured against another copy, unresolved V genes explain less than half of the discrepancy, and the remainder lacks a known reason. The table for this sample lists about 41,000 clones; around 89% of them were counted only once. Together, the top ten hold about 23% of the sample. Sequenced material: CD4+ or CD8+ T cells sorted from blood, taken in a trial of the OX40 agonist ivuxolimab. All receptors derive from an adult with an advanced solid tumor such as melanoma, head and neck, liver or kidney cancer.

V and J are TRBV4-1 and TRBJ2-7, with 8 bases identical to TRBD1. This CDR3 spans 14 amino acids. In germline, CDR1 is MGHRA, CDR2 YSYEKL. V gave up 3 bases and J gave up 3 bases; unmatched junction bases: 4. The CDR3 region is CASSHRTGNYEQYF. CDR3 bases: TGCGCCAGCAGCCACCGGACAGGGAACTACGAGCAGTACTTC.

The J gene is TRBJ2-2, the V gene TRBV7-9; weak D call: TRBD1 (6 bases). Germline V gene lookup returns CDR1 SEHNR and CDR2 FQNEAQ (reference sequence). V shed 7 bases and J shed 3 bases, with 18 bases lying between them. The CDR3 runs to 16 residues. CDR3 loop: CASIRTETGYTGELFF. As DNA, the CDR3 is TGTGCCAGCATTAGAACCGAGACAGGCTACACCGGGGAGCTGTTTTTT.

The CDR3 is CASSLEAGVPDTQYF. The CDR3 nucleotides read TGCGCCAGCAGCTTGGAAGCGGGAGTTCCAGATACGCAGTATTTT. The chain combines TRBV5-1 with TRBJ2-3, with TRBD2 matching 8 bases. CDR1 SGHRS and CDR2 YFSETQ come from the germline V gene. With 0 bases clipped from V and 4 bases from J, the junction kept 4 bases outside the gene matches. The CDR3 has 15 residues.

This chain uses TRBV15 with TRBJ2-7; 8 bases line up with TRBD2. Germline-derived CDR1 and CDR2 are LNHNV and YYDKDF (reference sequence). Trimming cost V 1 base and J 0 bases; bases outside gene matches: 5. The CDR3 covers 16 residues. The CDR3 nucleotides read TGTGCCACCAGCAGAGTGGGCGGGAGGTCCTCCTACGAGCAGTACTTC. This gives the protein CATSRVGGRSSYEQYF.

V is TRBV7-8 and J is TRBJ2-7, with 9 bases that match TRBD1. With V trimmed by 3 bases and J by 3 bases, 6 bases remained unmatched. CDR1 SGHVS and CDR2 FQNEAQ come from the germline V gene. The CDR3 runs to 15 residues. CDR3 region: CASSFHGTGLYEQYF. The CDR3 coding sequence is TGTGCCAGCAGCTTCCACGGGACAGGGCTCTACGAGCAGTACTTC.

The CDR3 sequence: CASSVTGGQNTEAFF. The DNA for the CDR3 is TGTGCCAGTAGTGTAACAGGGGGCCAGAACACTGAAGCTTTCTTT. The chain uses TRBV19 and TRBJ1-1; 9 nucleotides agree with TRBD1. CDR3 length: 15 amino acids. The germline V gene encodes CDR1 LNHDA and CDR2 SQIVND (reference sequence). After removal of 5 bases from V and 1 base from J, the junction contained 5 bases not matched to a gene.

CDR3 DNA sequence: TGTGCCAGCAGCTTAGGGGCAGGGGGCACAGATACGCAGTATTTT. Translation: CASSLGAGGTDTQYF. The rearrangement uses TRBV7-9 and TRBJ2-3, with a tentative D call TRBD1 (6 bases). V shed 1 base and J shed 1 base, with 9 bases lying between them. CDR1 is SEHNR, CDR2 FQNEAQ, per germline (reference sequence). The CDR3 runs to 15 residues.

V gene TRBV28 combines with J gene TRBJ2-7; D is ambiguous. The CDR3 totals 11 residues. Trimming removed 3 bases at V and 4 bases at J, with 4 bases between. The germline gives CDR1 MDHEN, CDR2 SYDVKM. CDR3 bases: TGTGCCAGCAGTTTGGGGTACGAGCAGTACTTC. Amino acid sequence: CASSLGYEQYF.

The rearrangement uses TRBV2 and TRBJ2-7; no reliable D call. The CDR3 has 16 amino acids. Germline V lookup: CDR1 SNHLY, CDR2 FYNNEI. Trimming removed 2 bases from V and 0 bases from J, with 14 bases in between. CDR3 in DNA: TGTGCCAGCAGTGAAAGTTCTGGCTACCTCTCCTACGAGCAGTACTTC. This sequence encodes CASSESSGYLSYEQYF. Based on the CDR3 plus reference TRBV2 and TRBJ2-7, the full variable domain is EPEVTQTPSHQVTQMGQEVILRCVPISNHLYFYWYRQILGQKVEFLVSFYNNEISEKSEIFDDQFSVERPDGSNFTLKIRSTKLEDSAMYFCASSESSGYLSYEQYFGPGTRLTVT.

This clone was observed a single time. The rearrangement joins TRBV6-1 to TRBJ2-3; D remains unclear. The germline V gene encodes CDR1 MNHNS and CDR2 SASEGT. The length of the CDR3 is 14 residues. V was clipped by 4 bases and J by 6 bases, with 14 bases between them. CDR3 nucleotide sequence: TGTGCCAGCAGTGCGGAATTCTTTGGGGATACGCAGTATTTT. Its protein product is CASSAEFFGDTQYF.

The count of this clone is one. This sequence joins TRBV4-1 and TRBJ2-3; a weak D match, TRBD2 (5 bases). Trimming left V 0 bases short and J 4 bases short, with 8 bases between. Germline values: CDR1 MGHRA, CDR2 YSYEKL. This CDR3 is built from 14 residues. CDR3 DNA: TGCGCCAGCAGCCAAGATGCGGGCGCAGATACGCAGTATTTT. It encodes CASSQDAGADTQYF.

This chain links TRBV19 with TRBJ2-7; TRBD2 might be the D (5 bases). V was trimmed by 2 bases and J by 7 bases, leaving 15 bases between them. The CDR3 contains 14 residues. Looked up from germline, CDR1 is LNHDA and CDR2 is SQIVND (reference sequence). CDR3 in amino acids: CASSILGETGEQYF. The CDR3 bases are TGTGCCAGTAGTATACTGGGAGAAACTGGTGAGCAGTACTTC.

The J gene is TRBJ2-1, the V gene TRBV6-4, with 13 positions matching TRBD2. V gave up 4 bases and J gave up 4 bases; unmatched junction bases: 1. Germline V lookup: CDR1 MRHNA, CDR2 SNTAGT. This CDR3 contains 15 residues. The CDR3 region has the DNA TGTGCCAGCAGTGGGACTAGCGGGAGTTACAATGAGCAGTTCTTC. Its protein product is CASSGTSGSYNEQFF.

This chain joins TRBV7-3 and TRBJ1-3, with D possibly matching TRBD1 (6 bases). The V end was cut by 1 base, the J end by 6 bases, with 13 bases between. Germline V gives CDR1 SGHTA, CDR2 FQGTGA. There are 15 residues in the CDR3. CDR3 protein: CASSLIWGQQNTIYF. In DNA form, the CDR3 reads TGTGCCAGCAGCTTAATTTGGGGACAACAAAACACCATATATTTT.

The CDR3 here is CASSHGRSGAYEQYF. CDR3 coding DNA: TGTGCCAGCAGTCACGGACGGAGCGGAGCCTACGAGCAGTACTTC. The rearrangement links TRBV27 to TRBJ2-7; perhaps TRBD2 as D (5 bases). Between the trimmed V and J ends, which lost 5 bases and 2 bases, there was a span of 16 bases. The CDR3 is 15 residues long. Looked up from germline, CDR1 is MNHEY and CDR2 is SMNVEV (reference sequence).

This clone was detected a few times. The chain links TRBV2 to TRBJ1-2, with TRBD1 matching 7 bases. Per the germline V gene, CDR1 is SNHLY and CDR2 is FYNNEI. The junction had 3 bases not matched to a gene; V was cut back by 4 bases and J by 1 base. The CDR3 runs 14 residues. The CDR3 DNA reads TGTGCCAGCAGTGCCGGACAGGTTAACTATGGCTACACCTTC. Its protein is CASSAGQVNYGYTF.

V gene TRBV29-1 combines with J gene TRBJ2-6; unclear D gene. CDR1 and CDR2 from the germline V gene are SQVTM and ANQGSEA. V lost 2 bases and J lost 3, with 8 bases in between. The CDR3 is 14 residues long. The CDR3 DNA sequence: TGCAGCGTTGAAATGGGCAGTGGGGCCAACGTCCTGACTTTC. Translated: CSVEMGSGANVLTF.

The chain has TRBV7-6 and TRBJ2-7, with 7 bases identical to TRBD1. From germline, CDR1 is SGHVS and CDR2 FNYEAQ. With 5 bases clipped from V and 2 bases from J, the junction kept 12 bases outside the gene matches. The CDR3 has 16 amino acids. CDR3 DNA: TGTGCCAGCAGCGCACCGACAGGGATTACACCCTACGAGCAGTACTTC. Translated, it gives CASSAPTGITPYEQYF.

This chain uses TRBV7-9 with TRBJ1-1; 9 nucleotides align to TRBD1. Germline values: CDR1 SEHNR, CDR2 FQNEAQ (reference sequence). This CDR3 contains 14 residues. V trimming: 3 bases; J trimming: 5 bases; junction bases outside the gene matches: 4. The CDR3 sequence: CASSFLDRGTEAFF. The CDR3 DNA follows: TGTGCCAGCAGCTTTCTGGACAGGGGTACTGAAGCTTTCTTT. Variable domain in full (rest from reference TRBV7-9 and TRBJ1-1): DTGVSQNPRHKITKRGQNVTFRCDPISEHNRLYWYRQTLGQGPEFLTYFQNEAQLEKSRLLSDRFSAERPKGSFSTLEIQRTEQGDSAMYLCASSFLDRGTEAFFGQGTRLTVV.

J is TRBJ2-7 and V is TRBV15, with 8 bases identical to TRBD2. Germline V gene sequence: CDR1 LNHNV, CDR2 YYDKDF (reference sequence). The CDR3 covers 17 residues. The ends lost 0 bases at V and 1 base at J; junction bases unmatched: 8. The CDR3 region has the DNA TGTGCCACCAGCAGAGACGGCGGGGTAGCGGGGTCCTACGAGCAGTACTTC. Its protein is CATSRDGGVAGSYEQYF. Together with reference TRBV15 and TRBJ2-7, the CDR3 gives the full variable domain: DAMVIQNPRYQVTQFGKPVTLSCSQTLNHNVMYWYQQKSSQAPKLLFHYYDKDFNNEADTPDNFQSRRPNTSFCFLDIRSPGLGDTAMYLCATSRDGGVAGSYEQYFGPGTRLTVT.

The chain carries TRBV5-6 and TRBJ2-7; TRBD2 matches 7 bases. The length of the CDR3 is 15 residues. Germline CDR1 is SGHDT and CDR2 is YYEEEE. J was trimmed by 0 bases and V by 0 bases; bases with no gene match: 3. DNA for the CDR3: TGTGCCAGCAGCTTGGAAGGGACTATCTCCTACGAGCAGTACTTC. Translated, it gives CASSLEGTISYEQYF. Full variable domain (remainder filled in from reference TRBV5-6 and TRBJ2-7): DAGVTQSPTHLIKTRGQQVTLRCSPKSGHDTVSWYQQALGQGPQFIFQYYEEEERQRGNFPDRFSGHQFPNYSSELNVNALLLGDSALYLCASSLEGTISYEQYFGPGTRLTVT.

V usage is TRBV30 and J usage is TRBJ2-7; 7 positions agree with TRBD1. The length of the CDR3 is 13 residues. Unmatched junction bases numbered 5, after V lost 0 bases and J lost 6 bases. Per the germline V gene, CDR1 is GTSNPN and CDR2 is SVGIG (reference sequence). CDR3 protein: CAWSVDTGVEQYF. CDR3 DNA: TGTGCCTGGAGTGTCGACACAGGGGTCGAGCAGTACTTC.

The CDR3 reads CASDLRDSPHAEAFF. The CDR3 DNA reads as TGTGCCAGTGATCTCCGGGACAGCCCTCACGCTGAAGCTTTCTTT. The chain links TRBV19 to TRBJ1-1; 7 bases align to TRBD1. Germline CDR1 LNHDA, CDR2 SQIVND (reference sequence). Trimming cost V 8 bases and J 6 bases; bases outside gene matches: 15. The CDR3 sequence is 15 residues long.

This chain links TRBV28 with TRBJ2-7; D is possibly TRBD1 or TRBD2 (5 bases each). The CDR3 runs 14 residues. Per the germline V gene, CDR1 is MDHEN and CDR2 is SYDVKM. V dropped 7 bases and J dropped 1 base, with 14 bases sitting between them. The CDR3 coding sequence is TGTGCCAGCACTTCCGGGACCCCGTCCTACGAGCAGTACTTC. Translation: CASTSGTPSYEQYF.